Listed here are 17 T cell receptor beta chains from one sample, sequenced in a study of control samples from healthy donors and cancer patients. Produced via immunoSEQ multiplex PCR; TCRdb's table is partial and in-frame only. The top ten clones hold under 1.2% of a sample with 160,000 or so clones, 96% of them seen once. Sequenced: blood. Source of these receptors: a woman aged 25-40 years in good health.

CDR3 loop: CASSPLWEGSYGYTF. CDR3 nucleotides: TGTGCCAGCTCACCACTTTGGGAGGGAAGCTATGGCTACACCTTC. The chain combines TRBV18 with TRBJ1-2; no firm D call. Trimming removed 1 base from V and 4 bases from J, with 13 bases in between. This CDR3 has 15 residues. Germline V gives CDR1 KGHSH, CDR2 LQKENI.

This chain connects TRBV18 to TRBJ1-5; 7 bases align to TRBD1. Germline CDR1 is KGHSH and CDR2 is LQKENI. The CDR3 loop spans 15 amino acids. Trimming took 4 bases from V and 3 from J; bases not matched to a gene: 6. As DNA, the CDR3 is TGTGCCAGCTCACGATCACAGGGGCCCAATCAGCCCCAGCATTTT. Residues: CASSRSQGPNQPQHF.

The chain links TRBV28 to TRBJ2-1, with D hard to call. The CDR3 sequence is 12 residues long. CDR1 is MDHEN and CDR2 is SYDVKM in the germline V gene. V lost 4 bases and J 7 bases, leaving 8 bases between the germline ends. In DNA form, the CDR3 reads TGTGCCAGCAGTTCGGCCTCTAATGAGCAGTTCTTC. Residues: CASSSASNEQFF.

V usage is TRBV19 and J usage is TRBJ1-1; D is ambiguous. Germline V lookup: CDR1 LNHDA, CDR2 SQIVND (reference sequence). There are 12 residues in the CDR3. Trimming took 11 bases from V and 5 from J, leaving 15 bases between them. The CDR3 bases are TGTGCCGGTCAGATCTACAATACTGAAGCTTTCTTT. Encoded protein: CAGQIYNTEAFF.

Of note for this clone: A junction end diverges from the germline sequence, so it may reflect a read error. The chain recombines TRBV7-7 with TRBJ2-7, with 9 bases identical to TRBD1. Germline V gives CDR1 SSHAT, CDR2 FNYEAQ (reference sequence). This CDR3 is built from 14 residues. CDR3 loop: CASSLHRGPYEQYF. CDR3 DNA sequence: TGTGCTAGCAGCTTACACAGGGGGCCCTACGAGCAGTACTTC. Full variable domain (remainder filled in from reference TRBV7-7 and TRBJ2-7): GAGVSQSPRYKVTKRGQDVTLRCDPISSHATLYWYQQALGQGPEFLTYFNYEAQPDKSGLPSDRFSAERPEGSISTLTIQRTEQRDSAMYRCASSLHRGPYEQYFGPGTRLTVT.

V usage is TRBV11-2 and J usage is TRBJ1-5; D is uncertain. Trimming took off 4 bases at V and 4 bases at J, with 14 bases between the two ends. CDR3 length: 15 amino acids. Germline CDR1 SGHAT, CDR2 FQNNGV. Here the CDR3 reads CASSSGPRLNQPQHF. CDR3 DNA sequence: TGTGCCAGCAGCTCCGGGCCGCGACTAAATCAGCCCCAGCATTTT.

The gene calls are TRBV27 and TRBJ1-1; no clear D gene. CDR3 length: 15 residues. V lost 3 bases, J lost 3 bases, and 14 bases lay in between. CDR1 is MNHEY and CDR2 is SMNVEV in the germline V gene (reference sequence). The CDR3 protein is CASSFLGVGYTEAFF. The CDR3 DNA sequence: TGTGCCAGCAGTTTCCTCGGGGTTGGGTACACTGAAGCTTTCTTT.

The rearrangement uses TRBV5-1 and TRBJ1-5, with D tentatively TRBD1 (6 bases). The V gene's germline CDR1 is SGHRS and CDR2 YFSETQ. Trimming left V 5 bases short and J 5 bases short, with 14 bases between. The CDR3 runs 14 residues. As DNA, the CDR3 is TGCGCCAGCAGTTTTACAGGGACTGATCAGCCCCAGCATTTT. Protein sequence: CASSFTGTDQPQHF.

CDR3 sequence: CASSLHNPGGRYEQYF. CDR3 coding DNA: TGTGCCAGCAGCCTTCATAACCCAGGGGGGCGCTACGAGCAGTACTTC. The genes are TRBV21-1 and TRBJ2-7; the table's D call, TRBD1, was not checked against the DNA. TRBV21-1 is noted as a pseudogene. The CDR3 is made up of 16 amino acids.

The chain links TRBV30 to TRBJ1-5; 9 nucleotides align to TRBD1. The CDR3 is 15 amino acids. Germline-derived CDR1 and CDR2 are GTSNPN and SVGIG (reference sequence). V trimming: 3 bases; J trimming: 0 bases; junction bases outside the gene matches: 3. In DNA, the CDR3 is TGTGCCTGGAGGACAGGGGGTTATAGCAATCAGCCCCAGCATTTT. This sequence encodes CAWRTGGYSNQPQHF.

In its sample, this clone was seen a few times. The chain links TRBV6-1 to TRBJ1-6, with no clear D. This CDR3 spans 18 amino acids. Germline V gene sequence: CDR1 MNHNS, CDR2 SASEGT. The ends were cut back, 2 bases at V and 0 bases at J, with 14 bases in the middle. The CDR3 here is CASSEFGEPSSYNSPLHF. In DNA, the CDR3 is TGTGCCAGCAGTGAATTCGGGGAACCGAGCTCCTATAATTCACCCCTCCACTTT.

V and J are TRBV7-9 and TRBJ1-4; maybe TRBD1 (6 bases). CDR1 and CDR2 from the germline V gene are SEHNR and FQNEAQ (reference sequence). V was pared by 5 bases and J by 5 bases, with 21 bases between. CDR3 size: 17 residues. The CDR3 DNA is TGTGCCAGCAGCCCTCACAGGGTCGGGACAAGGAATGAAAAACTGTTTTTT. As protein: CASSPHRVGTRNEKLFF.

The CDR3 region has the DNA TGCAGTGCTAGTGCCACATCCTTTGAAGCTTTCTTT. It encodes CSASATSFEAFF. V is TRBV20-1 and J is TRBJ1-1; no clear D gene. The V gene lost 3 bases and the J gene lost 7 bases, with 12 bases spanning the gap. This CDR3 region has 12 residues. The germline V gene encodes CDR1 DFQATT and CDR2 SNEGSKA (reference sequence).

V is TRBV11-2 and J is TRBJ2-7; TRBD1 agrees at 9 bases. The CDR3 extends over 16 amino acids. The junction had 8 bases not matched to a gene; V was cut back by 1 base and J by 4 bases. Germline lookup yields CDR1 SGHAT and CDR2 FQNNGV. As DNA, the CDR3 is TGTGCCAGCAGCTTAGCGGGACAGGGTACAGTGTACGAGCAGTACTTC. It encodes CASSLAGQGTVYEQYF.

The V call is TRBV28, the J call TRBJ2-7; weak D call: TRBD2 (6 bases). CDR3 size: 13 residues. CDR1 and CDR2 from the germline V gene are MDHEN and SYDVKM. The CDR3 sequence is CLSRRGRDYEQYF. The CDR3, as DNA: TGTCTCTCGAGGCGGGGAAGGGACTACGAGCAGTACTTC. The full variable domain, with the rest looked up from reference TRBV28 and TRBJ2-7, is DVKVTQSSRYLVKRTGEKVFLECVQDMDHENMFWYRQDPGLGLRLIYFSYDVKMKEKGDIPEGYSVSREKKERFSLILESASTNQTSMYLCLSRRGRDYEQYFGPGTRLTVT.

The chain uses TRBV9 and TRBJ2-7; D is undetermined. The V end was cut by 5 bases, the J end by 1 base, with 16 bases between. Germline lookup yields CDR1 SGDLS and CDR2 YYNGEE. The CDR3 is made up of 15 amino acids. The CDR3 DNA follows: TGTGCCAGCAGTGAGGCCGAGGCTTATTCCTACGAGCAGTACTTC. Translation gives CASSEAEAYSYEQYF.

This clone occurred once. At one of its ends the junction is not consistent with the germline gene, which may arise from a read error. The CDR3 here is CASSHKTGGHHQETQYF. The CDR3 DNA reads TGTGCCAGCAGCCATAAAACCGGGGGGCACCACCAGGAGACCCAGTACTTC. The chain employs TRBV9 and TRBJ2-5; D may be TRBD2 (7 bases). The CDR3 contains 17 residues. CDR1 SGDLS and CDR2 YYNGEE come from the germline V gene.